The clone carrying this TCR beta chain was picked up many times. The target antigen is unknown. The sample's time point: newly diagnosed GD, antithyroid drugs for less than 3 months. There was RNA extracted from PBMCs, and the TCR library was made from it. This specimen belongs to a study of regulatory T cells in long-lasting Graves disease. Whole-study findings and limits: Persistent Graves' patients showed a TCR diversity that was lower than that of newly diagnosed ones.

Building of the TCR beta libraries involved iRepertoire HTBI primers and Arm-PCR of CDR3 regions. In the source study's methods: Detected in the samples were about 60 TRBV and under 15 TRBJ segments. TCRdb called the multiplex PCR reads again in MiXCR, with one record for every CDR3 protein. The V and J calls and clone size come from TCRdb's table, not from the authors' own analysis. The data hold some 370,000 distinct CDR3 sequences, with approximately 12% observed a single time. Trimming left V 6 bases short and J 4 bases short, with 13 bases between. Germline V lookup: CDR1 SNHLY, CDR2 FYNNEI. The length of the CDR3 is 13 residues. This same sample was also taken into another study, of T cells in Graves' hyperthyroidism and ophthalmopathy. That report adds: Classification by a 13 V-J model distinguished ophthalmopathy from stable hyperthyroidism.

The chain employs TRBV2 and TRBJ2-7; D is ambiguous. The starting material was peripheral blood mononuclear cells (PBMCs), obtained at new diagnosis, from a patient treated with antithyroid drugs. This clonotype originated in a woman younger than 30 with Graves disease. CDR3: CASRDAAEYEQYV. In DNA, the CDR3 is TGTGCCAGCAGGGACGCGGCGGAGTACGAGCAGTACGTC.